Sequencing of this T cell receptor beta chain was carried out in a study of response to subunit inactivated influenza vaccine. Study-wide findings and caveats: T cells newly recruited by each seasonal influenza vaccination are few, the authors suggested.

As concerns this clonotype: As yet, its antigen is unknown.

A single record per CDR3 protein comes from TCRdb applying MiXCR to the RT-PCR reads. The table lists a few hundred thousand distinct CDR3 sequences, less than 25% of them singletons, with 10% to 13% in the top ten. Here the sequenced sample was PBMCs from blood, taken about 20 months after vaccination. The TCR comes from a man in his fifties or sixties who received an inactivated influenza vaccine.

The CDR3 DNA follows: TGCGCCAGCAGCCAGAATTACAGGGGACACACTGAAGCTTTCTTT. This codes for CASSQNYRGHTEAFF. The chain uses TRBV4-3 and TRBJ1-1, with 7 bases that match TRBD1. CDR3 size: 15 residues. After removal of 3 bases from V and 3 bases from J, the junction contained 7 bases not matched to a gene. The germline gives CDR1 LGHNA, CDR2 YSLEER.